This T cell receptor (beta chain) was sequenced during a study of blood T cell repertoires in COVID-19. The overall study: Donors in the United States, Italy and Spain gave samples during acute or convalescent COVID-19. PBMCs, B-cell-depleted T cells, or T cells were the source of the cDNA or gDNA that made up the material.

V was trimmed by 4 bases and J by 5 bases, leaving 8 bases between them. The CDR3 extends over 13 amino acids. Looked up from germline, CDR1 is WNHNN and CDR2 is SYGVQD (reference sequence). The Seattle patients, enrolled during active infection, were followed longitudinally. Original processing notes: Estimation of nucleated cell counts was performed using reference gene primer amplification. Sequencing used immunoSEQ multiplex PCR; TCRdb keeps in-frame clones, though not all of them. V, J and clone size are those of that table, while D and trimming were read from the DNA. The sample lists about 110,000 clones, around 80% occurring once.

Material: peripheral blood. This sequence originates from an elderly man with COVID-19, enrolled during active disease. The genes are TRBV10-1 and TRBJ2-2; D remains ambiguous. Here the CDR3 DNA reads TGCGCCAGCAGTGGCTTCCGGACCGGGGAGCTGTTTTTT. Amino acids: CASSGFRTGELFF.